The clone carrying this TCR beta chain showed up just a few times. Its specificity is unknown. Unique-molecular-identifier-tagged TCR beta cDNA libraries were used. MiXCR, run by TCRdb on the PCR reads, gives a single entry per CDR3 protein. The table records 160,000 or so distinct CDR3 sequences, about 34% of them present only once. The source of the sample is a study of post-analysis software for immune sequencing data. The study, taken as a whole, reports: When compared against controls, multiple sclerosis patients showed significantly lower normalized Chao1 diversity.

V was pared by 2 bases and J by 4 bases, with 10 bases between. The length of the CDR3 is 14 residues. Germline V gives CDR1 MDHEN, CDR2 SYDVKM. This material consisted of blood, taken after autologous hematopoietic stem cell transplantation. This sequence was found in a girl aged 5-17 years with multiple sclerosis. The gene calls are TRBV28 and TRBJ2-3, with D perhaps TRBD2 (6 bases). Here the CDR3 reads CASSLMGGADTQYF. The CDR3 region has the DNA TGTGCCAGCAGTTTAATGGGGGGAGCAGATACGCAGTATTTT.